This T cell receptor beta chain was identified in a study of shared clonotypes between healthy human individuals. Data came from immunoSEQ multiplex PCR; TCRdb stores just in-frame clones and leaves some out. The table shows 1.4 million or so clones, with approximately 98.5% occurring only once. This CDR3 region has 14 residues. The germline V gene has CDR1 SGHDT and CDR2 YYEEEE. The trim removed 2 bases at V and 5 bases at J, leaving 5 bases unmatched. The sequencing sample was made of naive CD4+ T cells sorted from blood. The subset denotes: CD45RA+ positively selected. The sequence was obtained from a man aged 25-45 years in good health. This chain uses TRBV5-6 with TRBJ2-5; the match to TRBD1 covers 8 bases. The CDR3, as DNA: TGTGCCAGCAGCTTCCGGACAGGGAGGGAGACCCAGTACTTC. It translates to CASSFRTGRETQYF.